The clone carrying this T cell receptor (beta chain) was recorded only once. The antigen remains unidentified. These data are taken from a study of graft-versus-host responses after intestinal transplantation. The overall study: Recipients uniformly received anti-thymocyte globulin induction, followed by tacrolimus and steroids for roughly three years.

Overall study results and limits: Peak GvH clone levels in circulation were associated with early post-transplant HvG declines.

Produced via immunoSEQ multiplex PCR; TCRdb's table is partial and in-frame only. The sample has about 89,000 clones, over 90% seen once; the top ten hold about 0.2%. The material was unstimulated CD4+ T cells sorted from spleen or lymph node cells, obtained before transplant. The source of this sequence is a human donor who was the organ donor for an intestinal transplant.

The CDR3 reads CASSLASGTDYGYTF. The CDR3 nucleotides read TGTGCCAGCAGCTTAGCCTCCGGGACGGATTATGGCTACACCTTC. The chain recombines TRBV7-2 with TRBJ1-2, with D perhaps matching TRBD1 (5 bases). The CDR3 runs to 15 residues. Germline lookup yields CDR1 SGHTA and CDR2 FQGNSA. V lost 0 bases and J 5 bases, leaving 13 bases between the germline ends.